One T cell receptor (beta chain) is described in this entry. The clone's antigen remains unknown. The input lacks base qualities; no much larger clone sits a single base away. Its CDR3 holds 15 amino acids, cysteine through phenylalanine. CDR3 DNA only is kept here, 45 bases in frame from base 1. V gives up 3 bases and J gives up 4 bases, and the segment between their germline ends measures 15 bases. Looking up the germline V gene yields CDR1 SGHTA and CDR2 FQGNSA. The data were taken from a study of T cells in Graves' hyperthyroidism and ophthalmopathy (dated by TCRdb to about 2019). About the study as a whole: Peripheral blood was sampled at the time of initial diagnosis, prior to any treatment. A discovery cohort of about a hundred patients, roughly 40 with Graves' ophthalmopathy and about 58 with stable Graves' hyperthyroidism, was used to find distinguishing TCR V-J signatures. Whether ophthalmopathy could be predicted prospectively was tested in an independent validation cohort made up of some 20 hyperthyroidism patients plus 17 patients who later progressed to ophthalmopathy. The 75 to 100 discovery patients were randomly split 7:3 into training and test sets. Thyroid tissue and blood T-cell repertoires from several Graves' hyperthyroidism patients were also compared in the study. After sampling, hyperthyroidism patients received methimazole starting at 30 mg daily, and ophthalmopathy patients received high-dose intravenous methylprednisolone. TCR Vbeta CDR3 sequencing of 120 to 150 peripheral blood samples (around 45 ophthalmopathy, about 80 hyperthyroidism and roughly 17 progressor patients) is reported in the paper. General study outcomes and caveats: Ophthalmopathy was separated from stable hyperthyroidism by a 13 V-J signature model, with over 85% sensitivity and roughly 84% specificity obtained in cross-validation and 80%/75% obtained in testing. In validation, the model predicted progression to ophthalmopathy with 65% to 71% sensitivity and 72% to 85% specificity, a median of about six months before onset. Blood samples also contained most of the expanded thyroid clonotypes (frequency above 0.001), which suggests that blood repertoires may reflect thyroid immune responses. Sample size was not statistically predetermined, and investigators were not blinded to group allocation.

The TCR beta CDR3 regions were amplified from RNA transcripts. The TCR CDR3 was subjected to a first round of RT-PCR using the HTBI primer set and the Qiagen OneStep RT-PCR kit. The libraries were constructed in a second round of multiplex PCR and then size-selected and purified. Paired-end sequencing of the libraries was performed with 100 bp reads on an Illumina HiSeq2000. The study's processing was this. SOAPnuke was used to process the raw data, with reads discarded if the reads contained adapters or uncalled bases, had a mean Phred below 15, or lacked an exact constant-primer or identifier match. High-quality paired reads were merged using COPE v1.2.5, and each unique nucleotide sequence was defined as a clonotype. MiTCR v1.1 was used to align the clonotypes against IMGT TRBV, TRBD and TRBJ reference segments. The analysis was restricted to V-J combinations with a frequency above 0.0001, which together covered 99.2% of the repertoires. The TCS score was defined as F50 (clonal expansion) divided by E x V (chaos), with BLOSUM62-based TCRdist calculated between CDR3 peptides within each V-J. Welch's t-statistics and random forest reduced fewer than 550 V-J features to about 12, which were used in a naive Bayes classifier (R e1071). Using fastp at Q25 and MiXCR, TCRdb reprocessed the public reads and kept productive beta chains. Records with the same CDR3 protein are collapsed into one entry carrying the most frequent genes and DNA. For this entry, the V and J calls and clone size follow TCRdb and not the study's own pipeline. The sample table shows about 130,000 distinct CDR3 sequences, and approximately 20% are seen once. Jointly, the top ten make up around 69% of the sample.

The hyperthyroidism patients were between 18 and 65 years old and newly diagnosed, with a disease duration of less than 2 months. Any patient with an uncontrolled infection, another autoimmune disease, pregnancy or lactation was excluded. Clinical symptoms, serum thyroxine and TRAb, thyroid ultrasound, and orbital computed tomography formed the basis for the diagnoses. For progressor patients, blood was drawn at the first diagnosis of hyperthyroidism, before any ophthalmopathy symptoms had appeared. PBMCs were isolated from 7.5 to 10 ml of fresh peripheral blood by Ficoll-Paque density gradient centrifugation. Progressor patients were initially diagnosed with Graves' hyperthyroidism and developed ophthalmopathy during follow-up. Total RNA was extracted with Trizol reagent, and quality was checked on an Agilent 2100 Bioanalyzer.

In this chain, TRBV7-2 is recombined with TRBJ1-1, with TRBD1 perhaps the D gene, on 6 matching bases. The clonotype originates from a woman aged 45 to 65 with Graves' hyperthyroidism that later progressed to Graves' ophthalmopathy. Sequencing was performed on blood. The base sequence is TGTGCCAGCAGCTTCAGGGGCGGAGGGACCACTGAAGCTTTCTTT. Translated, it reads CASSFRGGGTTEAFF.